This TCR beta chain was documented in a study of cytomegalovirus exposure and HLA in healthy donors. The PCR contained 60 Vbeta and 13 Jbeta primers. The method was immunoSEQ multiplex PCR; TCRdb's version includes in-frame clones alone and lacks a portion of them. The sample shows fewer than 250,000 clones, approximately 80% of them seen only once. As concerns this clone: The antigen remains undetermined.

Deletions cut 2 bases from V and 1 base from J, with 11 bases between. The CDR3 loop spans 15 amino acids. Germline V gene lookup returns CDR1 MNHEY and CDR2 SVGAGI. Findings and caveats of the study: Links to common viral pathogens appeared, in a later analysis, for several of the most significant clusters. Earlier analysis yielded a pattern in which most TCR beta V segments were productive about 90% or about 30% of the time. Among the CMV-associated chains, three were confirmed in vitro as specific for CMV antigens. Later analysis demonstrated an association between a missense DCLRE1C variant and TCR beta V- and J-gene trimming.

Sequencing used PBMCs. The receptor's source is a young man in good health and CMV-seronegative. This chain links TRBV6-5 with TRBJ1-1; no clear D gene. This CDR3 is CASSYDRGENTEAFF. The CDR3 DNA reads TGTGCCAGCAGTTACGACCGTGGAGAGAACACTGAAGCTTTCTTT.